Sequencing of this T cell receptor (beta chain) was carried out in a study of T cells in Graves' hyperthyroidism and ophthalmopathy. This clonotype was seen at least ten times. Its specificity is not known. Regions amplified from RNA transcripts were the TCR beta CDR3 regions. First-round RT-PCR targeting the TCR CDR3 was performed with the HTBI primer set. MiXCR was run by TCRdb on the multiplex PCR reads, yielding one entry per CDR3 protein. The top ten clones hold over 25% of a sample with under 300,000 distinct CDR3 sequences, 20% to 30% of them seen once. General study points: In blood, most of the thyroid clonotypes expanded above 0.001 were also present.

The CDR3 runs 15 residues. V lost 5 bases to trimming and J lost 3 bases, with 17 bases between them. Germline V gene sequence: CDR1 SGHTA, CDR2 FQGNSA. J is TRBJ2-7 and V is TRBV7-2; a possible D gene is TRBD1 (5 bases). Material for sequencing was blood. The sequence was obtained from a man between 40 and 49 years old with Graves' hyperthyroidism that later progressed to Graves' ophthalmopathy. CDR3 bases: TGTGCCAGCAGCCCCCGTCGTGCGGACAACTACGAGCAGTACTTC. Translation gives CASSPRRADNYEQYF.